The clone carrying this TCR beta chain has a handful of counts. Its antigen remains unknown. V was clipped by 1 base and J by 4 bases; unmatched bases: 9. Germline CDR1 and CDR2: SEHNR and FQNEAQ (reference sequence). CDR3 length equals 18 residues. Sorting defined naive CD8 T cells as CD8+CD4-CCR7+CD45RA+. This entry comes from a study of molecular identifiers for immune sequencing clone quantification. Methods described previously, with TCR primers listed, were used for bulk TCR libraries. One entry per CDR3 protein, called by TCRdb with MiXCR from the PCR reads. The data show hundreds of thousands of distinct CDR3 sequences, around 25% seen once. General study results and limits: Spiked Jurkat TCR RNA equal to one cell could reportedly be picked out among over 850,000 naive cells.

The sequence was collected from a human donor in good health. Some libraries in this study had Jurkat cell RNA spiked in. Sample: naive CD8+ T cells from blood, with Jurkat cell RNA spiked in. Subset specified: FACS-sorted CD8+CD4-CCR7+CD45RA+ naive T cells. The chain joins TRBV7-9 to TRBJ2-1, with TRBD1 matching over 11 bases. The CDR3 loop reads CASSLVGWDRGTYNEQFF. The CDR3 bases are TGTGCCAGCAGCTTAGTTGGTTGGGACAGGGGGACATACAATGAGCAGTTCTTC.